The 8 T cell receptor beta chains below all came from one sample that was sequenced in a study of blood T cells in healthy people across ages. PCR was performed a second time for about 7 to 12 cycles using a sample-barcoded 5' primer and a J-beta primer mix. TCRdb independently ran MiXCR on the 5' RACE reads; one entry per CDR3 protein. The sample holds roughly 1,800,000 distinct CDR3 sequences, roughly 52% seen once. Sequences were obtained from blood. These receptors were obtained from a woman aged 40-49 years in good health.

The chain employs TRBV18 and TRBJ2-3; 9 bases line up with TRBD2. Germline CDR1 is KGHSH and CDR2 is LQKENI. This CDR3 is built from 15 residues. V shed 2 bases and J 6 bases; nucleotides not matched to a gene: 6. The CDR3 spells CASSPEGLAGDTQYF. DNA for the CDR3: TGTGCCAGCTCACCAGAGGGACTAGCTGGTGATACGCAGTATTTT.

The count of this clonotype is one. V gene TRBV20-1 combines with J gene TRBJ2-4; D not resolved. This CDR3 is built from 14 residues. The V gene lost 3 bases and the J gene lost 4 bases, with 13 bases spanning the gap. Germline V gives CDR1 DFQATT, CDR2 SNEGSKA (reference sequence). CDR3 loop: CSARAGQTKNIQYF. CDR3 nucleotides: TGCAGTGCTAGGGCTGGGCAGACAAAAAACATTCAGTACTTC.

The V and J genes are TRBV4-1 and TRBJ1-2; D gene unclear. The V end was cut by 1 base, the J end by 2 bases, with 8 bases between. The CDR3 extends over 14 amino acids. Germline V gene data show CDR1 as MGHRA and CDR2 as YSYEKL. The CDR3 loop is CASSQVLANYGYTF. The CDR3 DNA reads as TGCGCCAGCAGCCAAGTTTTAGCCAACTATGGCTACACCTTC.

As concerns this clonotype: One junction end disagrees with the germline gene, perhaps due to a read error. This chain links TRBV12-3 or TRBV12-4 with TRBJ2-7; D remains unclear. The CDR3 is 13 amino acids. The CDR3 DNA reads as TGTGCCAGCAGTTTAGGGACCTCAGACGAGCGGTACTTC. It is translated as CASSLGTSDERYF.

The V gene is TRBV3-1, the J gene TRBJ2-5; D unresolved. V was clipped by 7 bases and J by 6 bases, with 12 bases between them. CDR1 LGHDT and CDR2 YNNKEL come from the germline V gene (reference sequence). This CDR3 is built from 12 residues. The CDR3 sequence is CASKYPGQTQYF. DNA for the CDR3: TGTGCCAGCAAATACCCTGGCCAGACCCAGTACTTC.

DNA for the CDR3: TGCAGCGTGACGGATCGCTATGGCTACACCTTC. Translating it yields CSVTDRYGYTF. The genes are TRBV29-1 and TRBJ1-2; the D is unclear. The V gene's germline CDR1 is SQVTM and CDR2 ANQGSEA. The V end was cut by 6 bases, the J end by 4 bases, with 9 bases between. The CDR3 covers 11 residues.

The chain couples TRBV28 to TRBJ1-2, with D perhaps matching TRBD1 (5 bases). The CDR3 covers 13 residues. Per the germline V gene, CDR1 is MDHEN and CDR2 is SYDVKM. Trimming shortened V by 4 bases and J by 7 bases, and 13 bases separated the two germline ends. The CDR3: CASSCSGALGYTF. CDR3 nucleotide sequence: TGTGCCAGCAGTTGCTCTGGGGCGCTTGGCTACACCTTC.

At least ten counts were recorded for this clonotype. This rearrangement joins TRBV28 to TRBJ2-5, with D possibly matching TRBD2 (6 bases). CDR3 length: 13 amino acids. Trimming shortened V by 6 bases and J by 2 bases, and 10 bases separated the two germline ends. CDR1 is MDHEN, CDR2 SYDVKM, per germline. The DNA for the CDR3 is TGTGCCAGCAGGGCCGGGACTCAAGAGACCCAGTACTTC. Its protein product is CASRAGTQETQYF.